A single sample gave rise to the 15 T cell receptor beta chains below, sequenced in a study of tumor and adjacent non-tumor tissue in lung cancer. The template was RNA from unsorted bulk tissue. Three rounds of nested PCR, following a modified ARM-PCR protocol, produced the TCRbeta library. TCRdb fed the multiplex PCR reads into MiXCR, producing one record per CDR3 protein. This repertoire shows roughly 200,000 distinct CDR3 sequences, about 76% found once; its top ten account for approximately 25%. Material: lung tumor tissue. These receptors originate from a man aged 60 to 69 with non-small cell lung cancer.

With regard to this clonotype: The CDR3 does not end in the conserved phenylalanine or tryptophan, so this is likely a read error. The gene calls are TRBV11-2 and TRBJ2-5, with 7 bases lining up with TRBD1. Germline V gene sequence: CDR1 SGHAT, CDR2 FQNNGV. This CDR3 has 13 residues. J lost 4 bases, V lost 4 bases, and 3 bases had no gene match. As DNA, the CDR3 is TGTGCCAGCAGCTCTACAGGGGTAGAGACCCAGTACCCC. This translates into CASSSTGVETQYP.

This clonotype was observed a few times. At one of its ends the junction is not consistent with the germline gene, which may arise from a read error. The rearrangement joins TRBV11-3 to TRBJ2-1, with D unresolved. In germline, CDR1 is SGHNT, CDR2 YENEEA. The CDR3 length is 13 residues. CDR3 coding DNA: TGTGCCAGCAGTTCGGACGGATACAATGATCAGTTCTTC. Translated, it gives CASSSDGYNDQFF.

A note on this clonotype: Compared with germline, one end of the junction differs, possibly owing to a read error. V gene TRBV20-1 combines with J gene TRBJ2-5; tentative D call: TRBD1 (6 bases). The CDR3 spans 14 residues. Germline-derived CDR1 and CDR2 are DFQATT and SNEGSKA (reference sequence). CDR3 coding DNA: TGCAGTGCTAAGGTTGGGGGACACCAAGAGACCCAGTATTTC. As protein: CSAKVGGHQETQYF.

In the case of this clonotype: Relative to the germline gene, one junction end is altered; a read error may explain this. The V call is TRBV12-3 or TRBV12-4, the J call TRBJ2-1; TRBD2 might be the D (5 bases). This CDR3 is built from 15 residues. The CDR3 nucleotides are TGTGCCAGCAGCCCCATAGGGAGAGCGTACAATGAGCACTTCTTC. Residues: CASSPIGRAYNEHFF.

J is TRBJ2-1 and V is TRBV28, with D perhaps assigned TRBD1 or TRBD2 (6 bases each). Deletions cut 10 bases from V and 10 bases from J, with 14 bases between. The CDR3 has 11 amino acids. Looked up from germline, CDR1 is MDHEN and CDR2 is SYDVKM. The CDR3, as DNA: TGTGCCAACAGGGAGGATAGGGAGCAGTTCTTC. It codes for CANREDREQFF.

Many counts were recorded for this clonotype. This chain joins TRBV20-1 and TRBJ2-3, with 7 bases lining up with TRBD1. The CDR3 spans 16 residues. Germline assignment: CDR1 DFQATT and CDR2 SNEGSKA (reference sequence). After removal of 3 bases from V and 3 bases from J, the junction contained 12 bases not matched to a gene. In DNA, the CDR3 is TGCAGTGCTAGGCCGGGACAGCCTCTTCTGACAGATACGCAGTATTTT. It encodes CSARPGQPLLTDTQYF.

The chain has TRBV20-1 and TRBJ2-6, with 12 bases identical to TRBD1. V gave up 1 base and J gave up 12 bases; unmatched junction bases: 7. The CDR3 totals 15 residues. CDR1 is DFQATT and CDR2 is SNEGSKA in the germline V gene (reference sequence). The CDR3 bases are TGCAGTGCTAGAGGGCACCGGGACAGGGGGCCCGTCCTGACTTTC. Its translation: CSARGHRDRGPVLTF.

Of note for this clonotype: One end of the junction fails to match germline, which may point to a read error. The CDR3 DNA is TGTGCCAGCAGCCAAGATTTGGGCGGGTCAAGCACAGATACGCACTATTTT. It translates to CASSQDLGGSSTDTHYF. The V and J genes are TRBV4-2 and TRBJ2-3; TRBD2 is a possible D gene (5 bases). The CDR3 extends over 17 amino acids. Germline assignment: CDR1 LGHNA and CDR2 YNFKEQ.

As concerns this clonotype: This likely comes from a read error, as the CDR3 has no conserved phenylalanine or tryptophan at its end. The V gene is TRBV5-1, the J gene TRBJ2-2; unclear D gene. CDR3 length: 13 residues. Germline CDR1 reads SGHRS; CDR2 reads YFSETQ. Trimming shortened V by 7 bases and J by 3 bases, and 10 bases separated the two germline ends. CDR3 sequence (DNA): TGCGCCAGCCACGCTGACTACACCGGGGAGCTGTTTTAT. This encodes CASHADYTGELFY.

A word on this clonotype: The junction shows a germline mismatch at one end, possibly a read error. This chain's CDR3 is CACSQGQGEDTQYF. CDR3 nucleotide sequence: TGTGCCTGCAGCCAAGGACAGGGGGAGGATACGCAGTATTTT. This chain links TRBV4-2 with TRBJ2-3; 10 nucleotides align to TRBD1. The CDR3 spans 14 residues. Germline-derived CDR1 and CDR2 are LGHNA and YNFKEQ.

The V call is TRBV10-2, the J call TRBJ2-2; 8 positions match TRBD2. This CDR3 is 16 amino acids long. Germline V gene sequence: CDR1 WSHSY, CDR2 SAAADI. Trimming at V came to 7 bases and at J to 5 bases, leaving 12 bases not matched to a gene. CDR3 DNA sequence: TGCGCCAGCACCCTGCGAGCGGGGGACGTTACCGGGGAGCTGTTTTTT. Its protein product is CASTLRAGDVTGELFF.

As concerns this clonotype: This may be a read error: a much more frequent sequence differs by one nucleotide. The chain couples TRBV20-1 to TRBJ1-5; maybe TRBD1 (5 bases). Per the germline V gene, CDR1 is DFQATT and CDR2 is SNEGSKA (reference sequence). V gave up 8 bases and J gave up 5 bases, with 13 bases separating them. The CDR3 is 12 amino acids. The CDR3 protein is CSTGATYQPQHF. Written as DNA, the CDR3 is TGCAGTACTGGGGCAACATATCAGCCCCAGCATTTT.

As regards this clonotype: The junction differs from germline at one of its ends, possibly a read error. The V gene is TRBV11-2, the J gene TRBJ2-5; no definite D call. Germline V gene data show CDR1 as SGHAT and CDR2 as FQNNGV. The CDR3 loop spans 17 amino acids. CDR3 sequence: CAISLSVIRTVQETQYF. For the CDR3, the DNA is TGTGCCATCAGCTTAAGTGTAATCAGGACCGTCCAAGAGACCCAGTACTTC.

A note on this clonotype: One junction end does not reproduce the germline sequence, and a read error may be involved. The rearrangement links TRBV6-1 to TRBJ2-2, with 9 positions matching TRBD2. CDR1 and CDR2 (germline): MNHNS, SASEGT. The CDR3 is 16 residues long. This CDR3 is CASMILAGSGAGELLF. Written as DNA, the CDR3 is TGTGCCAGCATGATACTAGCGGGTTCAGGCGCCGGGGAGCTGTTGTTT.

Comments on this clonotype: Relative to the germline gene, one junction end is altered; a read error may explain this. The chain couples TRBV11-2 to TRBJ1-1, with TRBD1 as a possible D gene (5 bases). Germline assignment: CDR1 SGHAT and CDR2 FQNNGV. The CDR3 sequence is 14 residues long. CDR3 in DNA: TGTGGCCGCAGCTTAGTCGGGAGGGGCACTAAAGCTTTCTTT. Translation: CGRSLVGRGTKAFF.